This TCR beta chain comes out of a study of shared clonotypes between healthy human individuals. Measured with immunoSEQ multiplex PCR; TCRdb has only the in-frame clones, and not every one. The repertoire holds some 2 million clones, 85% to 95% seen once, with around 0.13% in the top ten. Broader study findings: The study generally estimated greater richness for naive than memory subsets.

Note on this clone: The antigen is unknown. The same CDR3 arises from other DNA sequences in this sample as well.

The material sequenced was naive CD4+ T cells sorted from blood. As for subset: CD45RA+ positively selected. The receptor was isolated from a man younger than 35 in good health.

CDR3 bases: TGTGCCAGCAGGCGACAGGGGTCCTACGAGCAGTACTTC. Amino acids: CASRRQGSYEQYF. The chain combines TRBV6-5 with TRBJ2-7, with 8 nucleotides matching TRBD1. CDR3 length equals 13 residues. V lost 6 bases to trimming and J lost 1 base; unmatched junction nucleotides: 2. Germline assignment: CDR1 MNHEY and CDR2 SVGAGI.